The 21 T cell receptor beta chains below were found in one sample sequenced in a study of blood T cells in healthy people across ages. Primers used in a second PCR of about 6 to 11 cycles were a sample-barcoded 5' primer and a J-beta primer mix. TCRdb reprocessed the 5' RACE reads with MiXCR, giving one entry per CDR3 protein. The repertoire holds 1,500,000 or so distinct CDR3 sequences, with approximately 42% as singletons. Sequencing was carried out using blood. The receptor set was obtained from a woman under 30 in good health.

This clonotype was observed a few times. J is TRBJ1-5 and V is TRBV7-9; the D gene is possibly TRBD1 (5 bases). The CDR3 extends over 15 amino acids. The V end lost 1 base, the J end lost 4 bases, and 11 bases lay between the germline ends. CDR1 SEHNR and CDR2 FQNEAQ come from the germline V gene (reference sequence). CDR3 region: CASSLGSGRNQPQHF. Written as DNA, the CDR3 is TGTGCCAGCAGCTTAGGGTCAGGGAGGAATCAGCCCCAGCATTTT. The variable domain in full, with the rest retrieved from reference TRBV7-9 and TRBJ1-5, is DTGVSQNPRHKITKRGQNVTFRCDPISEHNRLYWYRQTLGQGPEFLTYFQNEAQLEKSRLLSDRFSAERPKGSFSTLEIQRTEQGDSAMYLCASSLGSGRNQPQHFGDGTRLSIL.

J is TRBJ1-5 and V is TRBV30, with 9 bases lining up with TRBD1. Germline V gene lookup returns CDR1 GTSNPN and CDR2 SVGIG (reference sequence). The ends lost 2 bases at V and 6 bases at J; junction bases unmatched: 5. The CDR3 sequence is 14 residues long. The CDR3: CAWSTGTGFQPQHF. As DNA, the CDR3 is TGTGCCTGGAGTACCGGGACAGGGTTTCAGCCCCAGCATTTT. The full variable domain, with the rest looked up from reference TRBV30 and TRBJ1-5, is SQTIHQWPATLVQPVGSPLSLECTVEGTSNPNLYWYRQAAGRGLQLLFYSVGIGQISSEVPQNLSASRPQDRQFILSSKKLLLSDSGFYLCAWSTGTGFQPQHFGDGTRLSIL.

The rearrangement uses TRBV7-9 and TRBJ2-1; D unresolved. This CDR3 is 14 amino acids long. V lost 1 base to trimming and J lost 5 bases, with 9 bases between them. From germline, CDR1 is SEHNR and CDR2 FQNEAQ (reference sequence). CDR3 DNA: TGTGCCAGCAGCTTAGATTGGCAGGACAATGAGCAGTTCTTC. It codes for CASSLDWQDNEQFF.

The chain employs TRBV4-1 and TRBJ2-5, with D uncertain. This CDR3 has 16 residues. The V gene's germline CDR1 is MGHRA and CDR2 YSYEKL. V was clipped by 0 bases and J by 11 bases, with 22 bases between them. CDR3 loop: CASSQEPDGHPNEQYF. CDR3 coding DNA: TGCGCCAGCAGCCAAGAACCCGACGGTCATCCCAATGAGCAGTACTTC.

This clonotype was detected only a few times. This chain joins TRBV12-3 or TRBV12-4 and TRBJ2-7; 7 positions match TRBD1. This CDR3 contains 15 residues. The junction had 9 bases not matched to a gene; V was cut back by 3 bases and J by 4 bases. CDR3 nucleotide sequence: TGTGCCAGCAGTTTGGAACAGGGGTATCGATACGAGCAGTACTTC. Encoded protein: CASSLEQGYRYEQYF.

As for this clonotype: The junction does not match germline at one end; this may be a read error. The chain employs TRBV7-2 and TRBJ1-1; D might be TRBD1 (5 bases). CDR1 is SGHTA, CDR2 FQGNSA, per germline. This CDR3 has 13 amino acids. The CDR3 here is CAGSLAGGIEAFF. The CDR3 DNA reads as TGTGCCGGCAGCTTAGCGGGGGGGATTGAAGCTTTCTTT.

The V and J genes are TRBV6-1 and TRBJ1-2; 9 bases line up with TRBD1. CDR1 and CDR2 from the germline V gene are MNHNS and SASEGT. This CDR3 spans 15 amino acids. Trimming took 2 bases from V and 5 from J; bases not matched to a gene: 6. The CDR3 protein is CASSEKPGQGYGYTF. CDR3 sequence (DNA): TGTGCCAGCAGTGAAAAACCGGGACAGGGTTATGGCTACACCTTC.

This clonotype was counted a few times. The chain employs TRBV20-1 and TRBJ1-6, with 7 bases fitting TRBD1. The V and J ends lost 6 bases and 7 bases, in that order; junction bases with no gene match: 6. The CDR3 is 13 residues long. Germline V CDR1 and CDR2: DFQATT, SNEGSKA (reference sequence). The CDR3, as DNA: TGCAGTGCACCGGGGACAGCAAATTCACCCCTCCACTTT. Protein: CSAPGTANSPLHF.

To note about this clonotype: Being one base from a much bigger clone, this may be a read error. The chain couples TRBV4-2 to TRBJ2-7; tentative D call: TRBD2 (6 bases). CDR1 LGHNA and CDR2 YNFKEQ come from the germline V gene. The CDR3 covers 21 residues. Trimming removed 4 bases from V and 3 bases from J, with 34 bases in between. The CDR3 loop reads CASSPQRPGVENDPLHYEQYF. In DNA form, the CDR3 reads TGTGCCAGCAGCCCCCAAAGGCCGGGGGTAGAAAACGACCCACTCCACTACGAGCAGTACTTC.

This chain uses TRBV6-2 or TRBV6-3 with TRBJ2-4, with 9 nucleotides matching TRBD2. The J call may be incorrect, as the DNA end agrees better with TRBJ2-7. Germline CDR1 MNHEY, CDR2 SVGEGT. The CDR3 consists of 15 residues. The CDR3 loop is CASSPRRTSAHEQYF. The CDR3 DNA reads TGTGCCAGCAGTCCTCGCCGGACTAGCGCCCACGAGCAGTACTTC.

This clonotype was picked up a small number of times. The V call is TRBV5-1, the J call TRBJ1-2, with TRBD1 as a possible D gene (6 bases). CDR1 is SGHRS and CDR2 is YFSETQ in the germline V gene. The germline V and J ends were trimmed by 4 bases and 4 bases, with 17 bases remaining between them. The CDR3 runs 15 residues. The CDR3 DNA follows: TGCGCCAGCAGCCAGGACAGTTGGTCGAGCTATGGCTACACCTTC. It codes for CASSQDSWSSYGYTF.

CDR3 in DNA: TGTGCCAGCAGTTTATCGGTGGGAGGGGGCTATGGCTACACCTTC. Translation gives CASSLSVGGGYGYTF. V and J are TRBV27 and TRBJ1-2, with TRBD1 as a possible D gene (6 bases). The CDR3 is made up of 15 amino acids. Germline CDR1 reads MNHEY; CDR2 reads SMNVEV (reference sequence). Trimming cost V 0 bases and J 4 bases, with 12 bases left between them.

This clonotype was counted between two and nine times. The rearrangement uses TRBV4-3 and TRBJ2-1; D perhaps matches TRBD1 (5 bases). The length of the CDR3 is 15 residues. Germline-derived CDR1 and CDR2 are LGHNA and YSLEER. V lost 0 bases, J lost 1 base, and 7 bases lay in between. CDR3 sequence: CASSQDAGSYNEQFF. The CDR3 bases are TGCGCCAGCAGCCAAGACGCAGGGTCCTACAATGAGCAGTTCTTC.

The CDR3 bases are TGTGCCAGCAGCCTAGGGACTCCCGATGGCTACACCTTC. It is translated as CASSLGTPDGYTF. This chain connects TRBV11-2 to TRBJ1-2; the D gene is possibly TRBD1 (5 bases). This CDR3 is built from 13 residues. V lost 5 bases and J 6 bases, leaving 13 bases between the germline ends. Looked up from germline, CDR1 is SGHAT and CDR2 is FQNNGV.

J is TRBJ2-7 and V is TRBV20-1, with 10 bases fitting TRBD2. The CDR3 length is 15 residues. In germline, CDR1 is DFQATT, CDR2 SNEGSKA (reference sequence). The CDR3: CSALPSSGGTYEQYF. CDR3 DNA: TGCAGCGCCCTACCGTCTAGCGGGGGTACCTACGAGCAGTACTTC.

The chain links TRBV5-1 to TRBJ2-1, with no clear D. In germline, CDR1 is SGHRS, CDR2 YFSETQ. This CDR3 region has 13 residues. Deletions cut 0 bases from V and 8 bases from J, with 9 bases between. CDR3 in amino acids: CASSLVKGYEQFF. CDR3 coding DNA: TGCGCCAGCAGCTTGGTCAAGGGCTATGAGCAGTTCTTC.

This clonotype was observed a handful of times. The rearrangement links TRBV7-2 to TRBJ2-7; D is undetermined. The germline V and J ends were trimmed by 5 bases and 0 bases, with 14 bases remaining between them. The CDR3 spans 15 residues. Germline assignment: CDR1 SGHTA and CDR2 FQGNSA. The CDR3 loop is CASSNDGPFSYEQYF. The CDR3 nucleotides are TGTGCCAGCAGCAACGACGGACCCTTCTCCTACGAGCAGTACTTC.

In DNA, the CDR3 is TGCAGTGTAGCGAACGGTCCCTCCTACGAGCAGTACTTC. This encodes CSVANGPSYEQYF. The chain recombines TRBV20-1 with TRBJ2-7, with a tentative D call TRBD2 (5 bases). The CDR3 loop spans 13 amino acids. CDR1 DFQATT and CDR2 SNEGSKA come from the germline V gene (reference sequence). Trimming shortened V by 7 bases and J by 0 bases, and 13 bases separated the two germline ends.

The sample holds a few counts of this clonotype. The chain employs TRBV29-1 and TRBJ2-7; TRBD1 matches 7 bases. The germline V gene has CDR1 SQVTM and CDR2 ANQGSEA. Germline trimming cut 7 bases from V and 3 bases from J; bases unmatched to any gene: 3. This CDR3 is built from 11 residues. The CDR3, as DNA: TGCAGCGGTCAGGGGGTCTACGAGCAGTACTTC. Residues: CSGQGVYEQYF.

This clonotype has only a few counts. The chain uses TRBV5-1 and TRBJ2-3; 8 nucleotides agree with TRBD2. Trimming took 4 bases from V and 2 from J; bases not matched to a gene: 9. Germline V gives CDR1 SGHRS, CDR2 YFSETQ. The CDR3 has 16 amino acids. CDR3 residues: CASSPSGGVVTDTQYF. CDR3 sequence (DNA): TGCGCCAGCAGCCCTTCGGGGGGGGTGGTCACAGATACGCAGTATTTT.

The chain couples TRBV18 to TRBJ2-7; 8 bases fit TRBD1. V lost 8 bases, J lost 2 bases, and 8 bases stayed unmatched. This CDR3 contains 14 residues. Germline CDR1 and CDR2: KGHSH and LQKENI. In DNA, the CDR3 is TGTGCCAGCCGTCCGGGACAGGCCCCCTACGAGCAGTACTTC. Residues: CASRPGQAPYEQYF.